Below are 5 T cell receptor beta chains sequenced from a single sample in a study of blood T cell repertoires in COVID-19. Profiled with immunoSEQ multiplex PCR; TCRdb holds only in-frame clones, not every one. The sample includes approximately 72,000 clones, approximately 85% seen only once; the top ten take under 40%. The sample comprised peripheral blood. All receptors derive from a woman of 80 years or more with active or convalescent COVID-19.

The rearrangement links TRBV6-2 or TRBV6-3 to TRBJ2-2; D gene ambiguous. With 2 bases removed from V and 3 bases from J, the gap between germline ends came to 7 bases. Germline V gene sequence: CDR1 MNHEY, CDR2 SVGEGT. The CDR3 runs to 14 residues. CDR3 residues: CASSYQQYTGELFF. The CDR3 DNA reads TGTGCCAGCAGTTACCAACAGTACACCGGGGAGCTGTTTTTT.

The chain has TRBV7-2 and TRBJ1-6; D unclear. This CDR3 comprises 14 residues. The V and J ends lost 2 bases and 3 bases respectively, with 5 bases between them. The germline CDR1 and CDR2 sequences are SGHTA and FQGNSA. CDR3: CASSLRSYNSPLHF. The CDR3 bases are TGTGCCAGCAGCTTACGGAGCTATAATTCACCCCTCCACTTT.

This clone was seen only once. The chain has TRBV5-4 and TRBJ2-2; no reliable D call. Per germline, CDR1 SGHNT and CDR2 YYREEE (reference sequence). The V gene lost 7 bases and the J gene lost 0 bases, with 13 bases spanning the gap. CDR3 length equals 15 residues. CDR3 sequence (DNA): TGTGCCAGCTTAGCTTCCAACACGAACACCGGGGAGCTGTTTTTT. Residues: CASLASNTNTGELFF.

This chain links TRBV6-2 or TRBV6-3 with TRBJ1-5; 7 positions agree with TRBD1. Germline assignment: CDR1 MNHEY and CDR2 SVGEGT. The CDR3 loop spans 16 amino acids. Unmatched junction bases numbered 6, after V lost 4 bases and J lost 0 bases. CDR3 nucleotides: TGTGCCAGCAGTTTCGGACAGGTCTATAGCAATCAGCCCCAGCATTTT. This sequence encodes CASSFGQVYSNQPQHF.

Comment on this clone: The junction shows a germline mismatch at one end, possibly a read error. The rearrangement links TRBV30 to TRBJ1-2, with 10 positions matching TRBD1. The CDR3 runs 13 residues. The V gene's germline CDR1 is GTSNPN and CDR2 SVGIG (reference sequence). In nucleotides, the CDR3 is TGTGCCTGGAGTGGGGTCCCGGGACAGGGGACGCCCTTC. Translation: CAWSGVPGQGTPF.